This T cell receptor beta chain was recorded in a study of blood T cell repertoires in COVID-19. Turning to the study itself: Sample material is recorded as cDNA or gDNA derived from T cells, B-cell-depleted T cells, or PBMCs.

Participant ages covered about 18 to 95 years across 24 US areas. Clinical history reported by participants formed the basis on which cohorts were assigned. In the original processing: Reference gene primer amplification yielded estimated nucleated cell counts. Profiling relied on immunoSEQ multiplex PCR, and the TCRdb table lists in-frame clones only, not all of them. V and J calls and clone size are copied from that table; D and trimming were computed from the DNA. The top ten hold roughly 2% of the sample, which has about 360,000 clones, 88% seen once. Material: PBMCs or T cells enriched from blood (not recorded which). The TCR sequence derives from a woman between 40 and 55 years old with acute COVID-19.

In DNA form, the CDR3 reads TGCGCCAGCAGCACCGACAGGGCTGGGGCCAACGTCCTGACTTTC. This gives the protein CASSTDRAGANVLTF. V is TRBV5-1 and J is TRBJ2-6; 7 positions agree with TRBD1. This CDR3 is 15 amino acids long. The germline V gene has CDR1 SGHRS and CDR2 YFSETQ. The trim removed 4 bases at V and 2 bases at J, leaving 3 bases unmatched.